The present T cell receptor (beta chain) was sequenced within a study of blood T cell repertoires in COVID-19. Study overall: The study drew acute and convalescent COVID-19 samples from the United States, Italy and Spain. PBMCs, B-cell-depleted T cells, or T cells were the source of the cDNA or gDNA that made up the material.

The table lists this clone with a few counts. Profiled with immunoSEQ multiplex PCR; TCRdb holds only in-frame clones, not every one. The table includes under 300,000 clones, 65% to 85% detected once. Germline loops: CDR1 MNHEY, CDR2 SMNVEV (reference sequence). This CDR3 is built from 18 residues. After removal of 2 bases from V and 4 bases from J, the junction contained 15 bases not matched to a gene. Sequencing used peripheral blood. J is TRBJ1-2 and V is TRBV27; 8 bases align to TRBD1. The TCR originated in a woman in her thirties or forties with active or convalescent COVID-19. The CDR3 DNA reads as TGTGCCAGCAGTTTACTATCCGCCAGGGGGCAGGGGTCCTATGGCTACACCTTC. This codes for CASSLLSARGQGSYGYTF.